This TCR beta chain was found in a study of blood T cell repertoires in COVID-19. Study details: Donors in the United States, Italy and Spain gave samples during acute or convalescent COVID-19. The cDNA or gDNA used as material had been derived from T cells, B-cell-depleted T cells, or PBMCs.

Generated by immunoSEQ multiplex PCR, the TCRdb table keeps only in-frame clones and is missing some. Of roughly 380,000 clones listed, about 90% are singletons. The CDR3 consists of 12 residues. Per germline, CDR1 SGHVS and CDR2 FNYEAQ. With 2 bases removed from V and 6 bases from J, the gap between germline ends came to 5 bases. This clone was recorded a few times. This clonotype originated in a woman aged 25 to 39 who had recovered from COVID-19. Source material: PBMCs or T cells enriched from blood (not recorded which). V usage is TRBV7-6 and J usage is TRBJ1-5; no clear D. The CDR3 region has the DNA TGTGCCAGCAGCTTACGGGGTCAGCCCCAGCATTTT. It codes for CASSLRGQPQHF.